This T cell receptor beta chain came from a study of response to subunit inactivated influenza vaccine. TCRdb reanalysed the RT-PCR reads using MiXCR and keeps one entry per CDR3 protein. The data show about 480,000 distinct CDR3 sequences, roughly 13% seen once. CDR3 size: 13 residues. The germline V gene has CDR1 LGHNA and CDR2 YSLEER. V gave up 3 bases and J gave up 8 bases, with 13 bases separating them. The source is a man aged 50-59 years who received an inactivated influenza vaccine. The rearrangement links TRBV4-3 to TRBJ1-2, with no clear D. The sequencing used PBMCs from blood, collected more than 35 days after vaccination. The CDR3 sequence is CASSHRWTGGYTF. DNA of the CDR3: TGCGCCAGCAGCCACCGTTGGACCGGCGGCTACACCTTC.